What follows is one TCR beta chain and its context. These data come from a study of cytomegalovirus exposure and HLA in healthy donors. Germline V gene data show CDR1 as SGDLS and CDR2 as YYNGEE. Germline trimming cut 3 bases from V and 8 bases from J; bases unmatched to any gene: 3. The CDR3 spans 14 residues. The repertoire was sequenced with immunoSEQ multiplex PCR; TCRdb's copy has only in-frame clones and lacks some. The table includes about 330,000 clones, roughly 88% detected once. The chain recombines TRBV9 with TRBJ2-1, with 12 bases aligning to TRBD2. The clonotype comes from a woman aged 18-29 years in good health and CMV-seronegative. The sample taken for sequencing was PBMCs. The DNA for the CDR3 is TGTGCCAGCAGCGCCGGACTAGCGGGACATGAGCAGTTCTTC. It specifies CASSAGLAGHEQFF.